This passage covers 16 T cell receptor beta chains from one sample sequenced in a study of siplizumab effects on memory and regulatory T cells. Only in-frame clones appear in the TCRdb table, and some are missing; sequencing was by immunoSEQ multiplex PCR. This table holds about 97,000 clones, 80% to 95% found once. Input material: CD4+ T cells sorted from blood. These receptor sequences come from a human donor in good health.

The J gene is TRBJ1-4, the V gene TRBV28; D gene unclear. Trimming pared 3 bases from V and 0 bases from J, leaving 11 bases between. The CDR3 has 16 residues. Germline-derived CDR1 and CDR2 are MDHEN and SYDVKM. The CDR3 region is CASSFSLGATNEKLFF. The CDR3, as DNA: TGTGCCAGCAGTTTCAGTTTGGGTGCAACTAATGAAAAACTGTTTTTT.

V usage is TRBV6-1 and J usage is TRBJ2-2, with 7 bases matching TRBD1. Germline CDR1 MNHNS, CDR2 SASEGT. The CDR3 is made up of 15 amino acids. V lost 7 bases to trimming and J lost 1 base; unmatched junction nucleotides: 6. CDR3 sequence reads: CASTLGTVNTGELFF. The CDR3 DNA reads TGTGCCAGCACCCTGGGGACAGTGAACACCGGGGAGCTGTTTTTT.

The rearrangement uses TRBV5-1 and TRBJ1-2; D is possibly TRBD1 (5 bases). Trimming left V 3 bases short and J 4 bases short, with 16 bases between. Germline V CDR1 and CDR2: SGHRS, YFSETQ. CDR3 size: 15 residues. CDR3 in amino acids: CASSSQPRQLYGYTF. DNA for the CDR3: TGCGCCAGCAGCTCTCAACCTCGACAGCTCTATGGCTACACCTTC.

The genes are TRBV7-9 and TRBJ2-7, with D unclear. This CDR3 comprises 14 residues. Germline V gene sequence: CDR1 SEHNR, CDR2 FQNEAQ (reference sequence). The ends were cut back, 1 base at V and 1 base at J, with 8 bases in the middle. The CDR3 region has the DNA TGTGCCAGCAGCTTAGGTAAAGGATCCTACGAGCAGTACTTC. This codes for CASSLGKGSYEQYF.

The chain has TRBV6-6 and TRBJ2-1; 16 positions match TRBD2. The germline CDR1 and CDR2 sequences are MNHNY and SVGAGI (reference sequence). V trimming: 8 bases; J trimming: 5 bases; junction bases outside the gene matches: 0. The CDR3 is made up of 14 amino acids. The CDR3 is CASGTSGRDNEQFF. DNA of the CDR3: TGTGCCAGCGGGACTAGCGGGAGGGACAATGAGCAGTTCTTC.

This clone appeared a single time. The junction departs from germline at one end; a sequencing error may be responsible. The chain links TRBV19 to TRBJ1-3; TRBD1 agrees at 8 bases. This CDR3 is 14 amino acids long. The germline CDR1 and CDR2 sequences are LNHDA and SQIVND (reference sequence). The CDR3 DNA follows: TGCTCTTGGATTATGACAGGGGAAGGAAACACCATATATTTT. It codes for CSWIMTGEGNTIYF.

This chain connects TRBV18 to TRBJ1-2, with D uncertain. This CDR3 comprises 17 residues. Germline V gene lookup returns CDR1 KGHSH and CDR2 LQKENI. Trimming removed 1 base from V and 5 bases from J, with 20 bases in between. The CDR3 coding sequence is TGTGCCAGCTCACCACTCCCACCCGACGGCTCTGGGTATGGCTACACCTTC. This encodes CASSPLPPDGSGYGYTF.

This clone showed up just a few times. The chain combines TRBV19 with TRBJ1-1; 7 nucleotides align to TRBD1. Germline CDR1 reads LNHDA; CDR2 reads SQIVND (reference sequence). Losses at the gene ends were 5 bases for V and 7 bases for J; bases not matched to a gene: 4. The CDR3 contains 12 residues. CDR3 in amino acids: CASSFRGFEAFF. The CDR3 DNA reads TGTGCCAGTAGTTTCAGGGGGTTTGAAGCTTTCTTT.

This chain joins TRBV18 and TRBJ1-5; D is ambiguous. The germline V and J ends were trimmed by 2 bases and 1 base, with 6 bases remaining between them. Germline V gene lookup returns CDR1 KGHSH and CDR2 LQKENI. CDR3 length equals 14 residues. The CDR3 sequence is CASSPGNSNQPQHF. In DNA form, the CDR3 reads TGTGCCAGCTCACCAGGGAACAGCAATCAGCCCCAGCATTTT. Combining the CDR3 with reference TRBV18 and TRBJ1-5 gives the whole variable domain NAGVMQNPRHLVRRRGQEARLRCSPMKGHSHVYWYRQLPEEGLKFMVYLQKENIIDESGMPKERFSAEFPKEGPSILRIQQVVRGDSAAYFCASSPGNSNQPQHFGDGTRLSIL.

The rearrangement uses TRBV30 and TRBJ1-5; no reliable D call. The germline V gene encodes CDR1 GTSNPN and CDR2 SVGIG (reference sequence). Trimming shortened V by 4 bases and J by 3 bases, and 10 bases separated the two germline ends. CDR3 length equals 13 residues. Here the CDR3 DNA reads TGTGCCTGGAATTCGGCAGACAATCAGCCCCAGCATTTT. Translated: CAWNSADNQPQHF.

The V call is TRBV18, the J call TRBJ2-7, with TRBD1 as a possible D gene (5 bases). CDR3 length equals 15 residues. V was shortened by 6 bases and J by 4 bases, with 19 bases between the two germline ends. From germline, CDR1 is KGHSH and CDR2 LQKENI. This chain's CDR3 is CASSLGADKGYEQYF. The CDR3 region has the DNA TGTGCCAGCTCCCTAGGGGCGGATAAGGGTTACGAGCAGTACTTC.

The genes are TRBV15 and TRBJ1-3; D is possibly TRBD1 (5 bases). CDR1 and CDR2 (germline): LNHNV, YYDKDF (reference sequence). This CDR3 contains 14 residues. Trimming stripped 0 bases from V and 4 bases from J, with 7 bases between. CDR3 protein: CATSRDGGGNTIYF. The CDR3 DNA reads TGTGCCACCAGCAGAGATGGGGGGGGAAACACCATATATTTT.

The rearrangement links TRBV7-8 to TRBJ1-1, with D uncertain. Germline V gene sequence: CDR1 SGHVS, CDR2 FQNEAQ. The germline V and J ends were trimmed by 0 bases and 1 base, with 9 bases remaining between them. CDR3 length: 15 amino acids. CDR3 residues: CASSLALGGNTEAFF. Written as DNA, the CDR3 is TGTGCCAGCAGCTTAGCGCTCGGAGGGAACACTGAAGCTTTCTTT.

The gene calls are TRBV6-1 and TRBJ1-5; TRBD1 is a possible D gene (6 bases). This CDR3 has 14 amino acids. Trimming took 6 bases from V and 3 from J, leaving 12 bases between them. CDR1 is MNHNS, CDR2 SASEGT, per germline. The CDR3 spells CASSTRGNNQPQHF. CDR3 nucleotides: TGTGCCAGCAGCACCAGGGGAAACAATCAGCCCCAGCATTTT.

The V call is TRBV6-4, the J call TRBJ2-3, with a possible D match to TRBD2 (6 bases). The CDR3 totals 13 residues. Germline CDR1 reads MRHNA; CDR2 reads SNTAGT. V lost 8 bases, J lost 2 bases, and 11 bases lay in between. CDR3 amino acids: CASSREATDTQYF. The CDR3 DNA reads TGTGCCAGCTCCAGGGAGGCCACAGATACGCAGTATTTT.

The V call is TRBV6-5, the J call TRBJ2-3, with unresolved D. Trimming took off 8 bases at V and 0 bases at J, with 9 bases between the two ends. Germline loops: CDR1 MNHEY, CDR2 SVGAGI. This CDR3 is built from 13 residues. CDR3 amino acids: CASGQTSTDTQYF. The CDR3 region has the DNA TGTGCCAGCGGGCAGACGAGCACAGATACGCAGTATTTT.